This T cell receptor (beta chain) emerged from a study of beta chain features in type 1 diabetes. On this clone: Antigen specificity is unknown.

Findings of the study overall: TCRB CDR3s from Type 1 diabetes patients were moderately but significantly shorter in all four CD4+ subsets. A closer apparent resemblance between naive, central memory and Treg TCRB repertoires was seen in patients than in healthy donors. Shorter templates might be favored by PCR, and equally so in patients and in controls.

Every bit of the isolated RNA underwent reverse transcription, so sequencing read expressed TCRB transcripts. The repertoire was sequenced with immunoSEQ multiplex PCR; TCRdb's copy has only in-frame clones and lacks some. The table has more than 250,000 clones, roughly 20% seen once; the top ten hold 0.025% to 0.035%. The germline V and J ends were trimmed by 2 bases and 5 bases, with 13 bases remaining between them. Per the germline V gene, CDR1 is SGHNT and CDR2 is YYREEE (reference sequence). The CDR3 is 14 amino acids. The TCR comes from a woman aged 35 to 49 with type 1 diabetes. Sequenced: naive CD4+ T cells from blood. The V call is TRBV5-4, the J call TRBJ2-5, with D possibly being TRBD2 (5 bases). CDR3 nucleotides: TGTGCCAGCAGCTTTCGAGGGATTGAGGAGACCCAGTACTTC. Its translation is CASSFRGIEETQYF.